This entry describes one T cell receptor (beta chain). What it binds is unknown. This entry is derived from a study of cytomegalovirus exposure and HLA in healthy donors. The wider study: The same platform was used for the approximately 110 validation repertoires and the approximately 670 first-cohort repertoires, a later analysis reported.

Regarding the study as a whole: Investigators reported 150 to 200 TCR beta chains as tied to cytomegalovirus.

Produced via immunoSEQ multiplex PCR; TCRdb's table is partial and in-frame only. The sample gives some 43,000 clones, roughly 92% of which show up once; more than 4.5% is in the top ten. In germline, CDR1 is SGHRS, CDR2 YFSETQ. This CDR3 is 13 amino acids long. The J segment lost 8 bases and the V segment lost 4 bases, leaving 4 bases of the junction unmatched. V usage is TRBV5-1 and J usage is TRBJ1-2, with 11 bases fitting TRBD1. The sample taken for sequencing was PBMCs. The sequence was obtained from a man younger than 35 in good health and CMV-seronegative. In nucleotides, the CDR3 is TGCGCCAGCAGCGCGGGACAGGGGGACGGCTACACCTTC. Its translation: CASSAGQGDGYTF. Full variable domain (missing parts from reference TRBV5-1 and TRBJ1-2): KAGVTQTPRYLIKTRGQQVTLSCSPISGHRSVSWYQQTPGQGLQFLFEYFSETQRNKGNFPGRFSGRQFSNSRSEMNVSTLELGDSALYLCASSAGQGDGYTFGSGTRLTVV.